Following are 7 T cell receptor beta chains from one sample sequenced in a study of identical twins. TCRdb re-called the 5' RACE reads through MiXCR, storing one row per CDR3 protein. The profile shows around 650,000 distinct CDR3 sequences, 7% to 7.5% of them singletons. The same data also went into a second study, on yellow fever vaccine responses in identical twins.

Sequencing was carried out using PBMCs. These receptors were obtained from a woman aged 18-35 years in good health.

This clonotype was recorded at least ten times. This rearrangement joins TRBV5-1 to TRBJ1-3; D is perhaps TRBD1 (5 bases). CDR1 and CDR2 (germline): SGHRS, YFSETQ. The CDR3 sequence is 14 residues long. Trimming left V 1 base short and J 2 bases short, with 7 bases between. The CDR3, as DNA: TGCGCCAGCAGCTTGAACAGGCCTGGAAACACCATATATTTT. This codes for CASSLNRPGNTIYF.

V gene TRBV20-1 combines with J gene TRBJ2-2, with no clear D. There are 13 residues in the CDR3. Trimming took 0 bases from V and 4 from J, leaving 6 bases between them. The germline CDR1 and CDR2 sequences are DFQATT and SNEGSKA (reference sequence). The CDR3 DNA is TGCAGTGCTAGAGATTACGCCACCGGGGAGCTGTTTTTT. Translating gives CSARDYATGELFF.

This clonotype was recorded many times. V and J are TRBV7-9 and TRBJ2-2, with 10 bases identical to TRBD1. This CDR3 region has 14 residues. CDR1 and CDR2 (germline): SEHNR, FQNEAQ (reference sequence). The junction had 4 bases not matched to a gene; V was cut back by 5 bases and J by 7 bases. The chain's CDR3 is CASSAGTGDGELFF. The CDR3 DNA follows: TGTGCCAGCAGCGCCGGGACAGGGGACGGGGAGCTGTTTTTT.

In this sample, this clonotype turned up many times. The chain is built from TRBV9 and TRBJ1-6; 7 positions agree with TRBD1. Germline V gives CDR1 SGDLS, CDR2 YYNGEE. V shed 2 bases, J shed 5 bases, and the junction held 13 bases outside the gene matches. CDR3 size: 18 residues. CDR3 in DNA: TGTGCCAGCAGCGTTCATACAGGGGCCCAGGATGATAATTCACCCCTCCACTTT. Its translation: CASSVHTGAQDDNSPLHF.

This clonotype was detected only a few times. The chain links TRBV20-1 to TRBJ2-7, with 7 bases matching TRBD1. This CDR3 has 16 amino acids. V dropped 0 bases and J dropped 0; count of bases not matched to a gene: 8. CDR1 is DFQATT and CDR2 is SNEGSKA in the germline V gene (reference sequence). CDR3 sequence reads: CSARDYLTGSSYEQYF. The DNA of the CDR3 is TGCAGTGCTAGAGATTACCTGACAGGGAGCTCCTACGAGCAGTACTTC.

The chain uses TRBV21-1 and TRBJ2-5; the D call in the table, TRBD1, was not verified against the DNA. TRBV21-1 represents a pseudogene. The CDR3 is 17 amino acids. CDR3 sequence (DNA): TGTGCCAGCAGCATTCCGGTGGGCAGGGAAGACCAAGAGACCCAGTACTTC. Residues: CASSIPVGREDQETQYF.

CDR3 DNA sequence: TGTGCCAGCAGCTTAGCCTCAGACAGGGAGTTTGTGTCTCAGTACTTC. Its protein is CASSLASDREFVSQYF. This chain links TRBV7-6 with TRBJ2-5, with 7 bases matching TRBD1. Germline loops: CDR1 SGHVS, CDR2 FNYEAQ. The junction had 15 bases not matched to a gene; V was cut back by 0 bases and J by 11 bases. CDR3 length: 16 amino acids.